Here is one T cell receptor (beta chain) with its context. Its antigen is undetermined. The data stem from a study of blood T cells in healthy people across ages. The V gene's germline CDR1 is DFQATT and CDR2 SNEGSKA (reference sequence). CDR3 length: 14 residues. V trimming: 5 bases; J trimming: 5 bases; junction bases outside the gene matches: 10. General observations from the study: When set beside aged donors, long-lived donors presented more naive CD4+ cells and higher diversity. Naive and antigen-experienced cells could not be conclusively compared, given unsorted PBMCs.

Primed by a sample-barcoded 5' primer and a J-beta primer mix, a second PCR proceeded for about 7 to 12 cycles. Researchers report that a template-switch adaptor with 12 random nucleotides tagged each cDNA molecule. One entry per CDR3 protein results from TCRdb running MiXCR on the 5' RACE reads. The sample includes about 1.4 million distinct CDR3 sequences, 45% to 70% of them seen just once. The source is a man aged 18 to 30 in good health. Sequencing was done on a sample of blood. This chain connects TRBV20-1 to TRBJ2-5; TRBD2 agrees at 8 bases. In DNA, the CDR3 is TGCAGTGCTCCCTCAGCGGGAGAAGGGGAGACCCAGTACTTC. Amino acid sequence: CSAPSAGEGETQYF.